What follows is one TCR beta chain and its context. This entry belongs to a study of OX40 agonist ivuxolimab in advanced cancers. Profiling relied on immunoSEQ multiplex PCR, and the TCRdb table lists in-frame clones only, not all of them. The table records under 85,000 clones, about 85% of them present only once. The CDR3 loop spans 16 amino acids. Germline CDR1 reads MNHGY; CDR2 reads SAAAGT. V lost 7 bases and J lost 0; bases outside the gene matches: 6. The chain employs TRBV6-8 and TRBJ1-6; 7 bases are a match to TRBD1. This clonotype was obtained from an adult with an advanced solid tumor such as melanoma, head and neck, liver or kidney cancer. Here the sequenced sample was CD4+ or CD8+ T cells sorted from blood, taken in a trial of the OX40 agonist ivuxolimab. CDR3 DNA: TGTGCCAGCATCTGGACAGGTACCTCCTATAATTCACCCCTCCACTTT. Its translation: CASIWTGTSYNSPLHF.